Below, 14 T cell receptor beta chains from the same sample are listed, as sequenced in a study of CD8 T cells in Susac syndrome. Reverse transcription of roughly 0.5 to 1 ug RNA used random hexamers. TCRdb redid the calling of the immunoSEQ multiplex PCR reads with MiXCR, one entry per CDR3 protein. The sample has more than 150,000 distinct CDR3 sequences; approximately 94% are singletons. Sequences were obtained from CD4+ T cells from PBMCs. These receptors all stem from a human donor with Susac syndrome.

The chain carries TRBV20-1 and TRBJ2-7; a possible D gene is TRBD1 (6 bases). The CDR3 contains 14 residues. Germline CDR1 and CDR2: DFQATT and SNEGSKA (reference sequence). V was trimmed by 3 bases and J by 2 bases, leaving 14 bases between them. The CDR3 reads CSARGAAGPYEQYF. The CDR3 DNA reads TGCAGTGCTAGGGGGGCAGCCGGACCCTACGAGCAGTACTTC.

This chain links TRBV29-1 with TRBJ2-7, with D possibly being TRBD1 (6 bases). V lost 3 bases and J 3 bases, leaving 9 bases between the germline ends. The CDR3 is 12 residues long. Germline-derived CDR1 and CDR2 are SQVTM and ANQGSEA. The DNA for the CDR3 is TGCAGCGTTGAGTCACAGGGCTACGAGCAGTACTTC. Translation: CSVESQGYEQYF.

V gene TRBV20-1 combines with J gene TRBJ2-1; D ambiguous. Trimming took off 3 bases at V and 8 bases at J, with 2 bases between the two ends. CDR3 length: 9 residues. Germline V gene lookup returns CDR1 DFQATT and CDR2 SNEGSKA (reference sequence). In DNA, the CDR3 is TGCAGTGCTAGTGATGAGCAGTTCTTC. This gives the protein CSASDEQFF.

The chain combines TRBV20-1 with TRBJ1-1, with a weak D call TRBD1 (5 bases). The germline gives CDR1 DFQATT, CDR2 SNEGSKA (reference sequence). The V end was cut by 0 bases, the J end by 1 base, with 9 bases between. The CDR3 totals 14 residues. The CDR3 DNA sequence: TGCAGTGCTAGAGATCCGGGGCCGAACACTGAAGCTTTCTTT. Translation: CSARDPGPNTEAFF.

The V gene is TRBV20-1, the J gene TRBJ1-2, with D uncertain. The germline gives CDR1 DFQATT, CDR2 SNEGSKA (reference sequence). This CDR3 is built from 15 residues. V was trimmed by 0 bases and J by 5 bases, leaving 16 bases between them. The DNA of the CDR3 is TGCAGTGCTAGAGATCCGGGGAAGAGTGGATATGGCTACACCTTC. This translates into CSARDPGKSGYGYTF.

The chain combines TRBV29-1 with TRBJ2-1, with a possible D match to TRBD2 (6 bases). Trimming cost V 7 bases and J 4 bases, with 17 bases left between them. Germline loops: CDR1 SQVTM, CDR2 ANQGSEA. The CDR3 runs 14 residues. The CDR3 DNA sequence: TGCAGCGCTACTGGGACTCCCCCATACAATGAGCAGTTCTTC. Its translation: CSATGTPPYNEQFF.

This clonotype was seen just once. The V call is TRBV20-1, the J call TRBJ1-2; D is unclear. The CDR3 is 12 amino acids. The V gene's germline CDR1 is DFQATT and CDR2 SNEGSKA (reference sequence). The germline V and J ends were trimmed by 5 bases and 4 bases, with 11 bases remaining between them. The CDR3 region has the DNA TGCAGTGCTCAGTCGGACGTCTATGGCTACACCTTC. It codes for CSAQSDVYGYTF.

The chain couples TRBV27 to TRBJ2-1; D uncertain. This CDR3 is 14 amino acids long. Trimming shortened V by 5 bases and J by 9 bases, and 17 bases separated the two germline ends. In germline, CDR1 is MNHEY, CDR2 SMNVEV (reference sequence). CDR3 DNA sequence: TGTGCCAGCAGTCCAGGCCTCGTCCCGATTGAGCAGTTCTTC. Translation: CASSPGLVPIEQFF.

This sequence joins TRBV12-3 or TRBV12-4 and TRBJ2-7; no reliable D call. The CDR3 is made up of 14 amino acids. V lost 5 bases, J lost 0 bases, and 11 bases lay in between. The CDR3 reads CASSPILGSYEQYF. The CDR3 bases are TGTGCCAGCAGTCCGATCCTCGGCTCCTACGAGCAGTACTTC.

This chain connects TRBV27 to TRBJ2-7; D unclear. Trimming shortened V by 4 bases and J by 1 base, and 11 bases separated the two germline ends. The CDR3 runs 14 residues. In germline, CDR1 is MNHEY, CDR2 SMNVEV (reference sequence). The DNA of the CDR3 is TGTGCCAGCAGTTCAGAGCCGGCTTCCTACGAGCAGTACTTC. This encodes CASSSEPASYEQYF.

The rearrangement joins TRBV28 to TRBJ2-5; perhaps TRBD2 as D (6 bases). Germline V CDR1 and CDR2: MDHEN, SYDVKM. Trimming took 2 bases from V and 3 from J, leaving 10 bases between them. CDR3 length: 14 amino acids. The CDR3, as DNA: TGTGCCAGCAGTTTAGGGGGGTCTGAAGAGACCCAGTACTTC. Amino acid sequence: CASSLGGSEETQYF. Filled out from reference TRBV28 and TRBJ2-5, the complete variable domain reads DVKVTQSSRYLVKRTGEKVFLECVQDMDHENMFWYRQDPGLGLRLIYFSYDVKMKEKGDIPEGYSVSREKKERFSLILESASTNQTSMYLCASSLGGSEETQYFGPGTRLLVL.

The chain recombines TRBV6-5 with TRBJ2-5, with a weak D call TRBD1 (5 bases). Trimming removed 2 bases from V and 3 bases from J, with 10 bases in between. The CDR3 runs 14 residues. Germline V gene data show CDR1 as MNHEY and CDR2 as SVGAGI. CDR3 bases: TGTGCCAGCAGTTACGGGCCAGGGAAAGAGACCCAGTACTTC. Residues: CASSYGPGKETQYF.

J is TRBJ2-5 and V is TRBV4-1; TRBD1 is a possible D gene (5 bases). The V end was cut by 1 base, the J end by 4 bases, with 10 bases between. CDR3 length: 14 residues. Germline CDR1 reads MGHRA; CDR2 reads YSYEKL. The DNA of the CDR3 is TGCGCCAGCAGCCAAGCCCCAGGGATAGAGACCCAGTACTTC. This gives the protein CASSQAPGIETQYF.

The CDR3 sequence: CASSYSPARGYTF. DNA of the CDR3: TGTGCCAGCAGTTACTCTCCAGCTCGAGGCTACACCTTC. This sequence joins TRBV6-5 and TRBJ1-2; D call uncertain. The germline V and J ends were trimmed by 0 bases and 8 bases, with 10 bases remaining between them. This CDR3 has 13 amino acids. Germline lookup yields CDR1 MNHEY and CDR2 SVGAGI.